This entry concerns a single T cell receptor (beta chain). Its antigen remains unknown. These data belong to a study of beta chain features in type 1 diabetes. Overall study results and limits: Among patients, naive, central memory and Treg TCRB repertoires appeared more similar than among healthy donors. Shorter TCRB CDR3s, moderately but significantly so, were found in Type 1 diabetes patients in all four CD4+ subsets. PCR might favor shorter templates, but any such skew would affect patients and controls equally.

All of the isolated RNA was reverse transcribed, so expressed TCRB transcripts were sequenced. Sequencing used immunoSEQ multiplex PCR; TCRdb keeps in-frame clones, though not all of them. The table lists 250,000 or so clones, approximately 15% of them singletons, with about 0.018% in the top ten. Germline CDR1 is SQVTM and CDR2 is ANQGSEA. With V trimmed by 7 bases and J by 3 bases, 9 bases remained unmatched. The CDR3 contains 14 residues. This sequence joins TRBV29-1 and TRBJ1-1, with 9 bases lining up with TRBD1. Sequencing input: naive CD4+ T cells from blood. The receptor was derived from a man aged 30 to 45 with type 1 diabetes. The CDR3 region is CSALRDRGDTEAFF. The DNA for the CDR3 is TGCAGCGCTCTCCGTGACAGGGGGGACACTGAAGCTTTCTTT.